A single sample gave rise to the 18 T cell receptor beta chains below, sequenced in a study of blood T cell repertoires in COVID-19. TCRdb keeps only in-frame clones here, not all; method: immunoSEQ multiplex PCR. The table has around 200,000 clones, 86% seen once. The source material was PBMCs or T cells enriched from blood (not recorded which). These TCRs come from a man aged 35-49 years with acute COVID-19.

The J gene is TRBJ2-1, the V gene TRBV19; 10 bases agree with TRBD2. Trimming at V came to 6 bases and at J to 2 bases, leaving 19 bases not matched to a gene. The CDR3 has 20 residues. Germline V gene lookup returns CDR1 LNHDA and CDR2 SQIVND (reference sequence). This chain's CDR3 is CASSRRASGRGFITYNEQFF. In DNA, the CDR3 is TGTGCCAGTAGCCGACGGGCTAGCGGGAGAGGTTTTATCACCTACAATGAGCAGTTCTTC.

V gene TRBV24-1 combines with J gene TRBJ2-1, with TRBD2 as a possible D gene (6 bases). The CDR3 is made up of 16 amino acids. Germline lookup yields CDR1 KGHDR and CDR2 SFDVKD. The V gene lost 5 bases and the J gene lost 1 base, with 14 bases spanning the gap. CDR3 protein: CATSATRDESYNEQFF. The CDR3 DNA reads as TGTGCCACCAGTGCTACGCGGGACGAATCCTACAATGAGCAGTTCTTC.

The J gene is TRBJ2-1, the V gene TRBV13; 7 positions match TRBD2. This CDR3 is built from 13 residues. V shed 6 bases, J shed 6 bases, and the junction held 5 bases outside the gene matches. Germline V lookup: CDR1 PRHDT, CDR2 FYEKMQ (reference sequence). CDR3 loop: CASSSRLANEQFF. DNA for the CDR3: TGTGCCAGCAGTTCAAGACTAGCCAATGAGCAGTTCTTC.

The V call is TRBV5-1, the J call TRBJ2-7; the match to TRBD2 covers 8 bases. CDR1 is SGHRS, CDR2 YFSETQ, per germline. Losses at the gene ends were 0 bases for V and 1 base for J; bases not matched to a gene: 3. The length of the CDR3 is 15 residues. In DNA form, the CDR3 reads TGCGCCAGCAGCTTGGGAGGGACTAGATCCTACGAGCAGTACTTC. Protein sequence: CASSLGGTRSYEQYF.

The V call is TRBV27, the J call TRBJ1-2, with a tentative D call TRBD1 (5 bases). CDR1 and CDR2 (germline): MNHEY, SMNVEV (reference sequence). This CDR3 contains 13 residues. V lost 3 bases, J lost 9 bases, and 14 bases lay in between. CDR3 bases: TGTGCCAGCAGTTTTGGGGGAGGGAAAAGCTACACCTTC. It encodes CASSFGGGKSYTF.

The chain carries TRBV6-6 and TRBJ1-4; weak D call: TRBD1 (6 bases). Looked up from germline, CDR1 is MNHNY and CDR2 is SVGAGI (reference sequence). V lost 5 bases and J lost 3, with 10 bases in between. The CDR3 covers 14 residues. The CDR3 DNA is TGTGCCAGCAGTGCCAGGGGTGCTAATGAAAAACTGTTTTTT. Translated, it gives CASSARGANEKLFF.

V and J are TRBV19 and TRBJ2-7, with D unresolved. The CDR3 is 12 amino acids. Germline V gives CDR1 LNHDA, CDR2 SQIVND (reference sequence). The V end lost 9 bases, the J end lost 3 bases, and 12 bases lay between the germline ends. CDR3 nucleotide sequence: TGTGCCAGCGGTGAGCTAGACTACGAGCAGTACTTC. Amino acids: CASGELDYEQYF.

This clone was observed a handful of times. At one of its ends the junction is not consistent with the germline gene, which may arise from a read error. The chain combines TRBV28 with TRBJ1-3; a possible D gene is TRBD1 (6 bases). This CDR3 contains 15 residues. Germline CDR1 and CDR2: MDHEN and SYDVKM. CDR3 sequence (DNA): TGTGCCAGCGGTTTAACAAAGGACAGCGGCGACACCATATATTTT. Protein product: CASGLTKDSGDTIYF.

The gene calls are TRBV19 and TRBJ2-3, with 9 bases matching TRBD1. J lost 0 bases, V lost 6 bases, and 19 bases had no gene match. Germline V lookup: CDR1 LNHDA, CDR2 SQIVND (reference sequence). The CDR3 spans 20 residues. CDR3 bases: TGTGCCAGTAGCGACCTGACTTGGACAGGGGACTATCCTAGCACAGATACGCAGTATTTT. The encoded protein is CASSDLTWTGDYPSTDTQYF.

The genes are TRBV19 and TRBJ2-1, with a weak D call TRBD1 (8 bases). Trimming pared 5 bases from V and 9 bases from J, leaving 26 bases between. This CDR3 contains 17 residues. Germline CDR1 LNHDA, CDR2 SQIVND (reference sequence). CDR3 amino acids: CASSVTGDRAGEVEQFF. CDR3 nucleotides: TGTGCCAGTAGTGTGACAGGGGATAGGGCGGGAGAGGTTGAGCAGTTCTTC.

This clone was observed a few times. The rearrangement links TRBV24-1 to TRBJ2-3; 11 bases are a match to TRBD2. From germline, CDR1 is KGHDR and CDR2 SFDVKD. The CDR3 length is 16 residues. V lost 7 bases, J lost 1 base, and 6 bases stayed unmatched. The chain's CDR3 is CATRVRLAGRTDTQYF. The CDR3 DNA follows: TGTGCCACCAGGGTAAGACTAGCGGGACGCACAGATACGCAGTATTTT.

The J gene is TRBJ1-1, the V gene TRBV18; D is unclear. The germline V gene encodes CDR1 KGHSH and CDR2 LQKENI. With 2 bases removed from V and 1 base from J, the gap between germline ends came to 5 bases. The length of the CDR3 is 13 residues. CDR3 nucleotides: TGTGCCAGCTCACCAGACACGAACACTGAAGCTTTCTTT. Amino acid sequence: CASSPDTNTEAFF.

The J gene is TRBJ1-1, the V gene TRBV5-5; 7 bases are shared with TRBD1. The trim removed 4 bases at V and 5 bases at J, leaving 8 bases unmatched. This CDR3 has 14 amino acids. Germline V gene sequence: CDR1 SGHKS, CDR2 YYEKEE (reference sequence). CDR3 sequence: CASSNYRGGTEAFF. CDR3 DNA: TGTGCCAGCAGCAATTACAGGGGTGGGACTGAAGCTTTCTTT.

The chain uses TRBV6-2 or TRBV6-3 and TRBJ2-5, with TRBD2 matching 12 bases. V shed 4 bases and J 1 base; nucleotides not matched to a gene: 4. This CDR3 region has 16 residues. Germline V lookup: CDR1 MNHEY, CDR2 SVGEGT. CDR3 bases: TGTGCCAGCAGTTCCCCGGGACTAGCGGGCCAAGAGACCCAGTACTTC. Its protein is CASSSPGLAGQETQYF.

The chain recombines TRBV24-1 with TRBJ2-3; D is possibly TRBD2 (7 bases). Germline lookup yields CDR1 KGHDR and CDR2 SFDVKD. V lost 5 bases and J 0 bases, leaving 29 bases between the germline ends. The CDR3 has 21 amino acids. The CDR3 region has the DNA TGTGCCACCAGTGGGCCACAGGGCCCTAGCGGACACCCCGCTAGCACAGATACGCAGTATTTT. Protein sequence: CATSGPQGPSGHPASTDTQYF.

This rearrangement joins TRBV30 to TRBJ2-7, with D perhaps TRBD2 (5 bases). Trimming left V 3 bases short and J 3 bases short, with 6 bases between. The CDR3 is 11 amino acids. The germline V gene encodes CDR1 GTSNPN and CDR2 SVGIG (reference sequence). The CDR3 bases are TGTGCCTGGAGCCGGGGCTACGAGCAGTACTTC. Protein product: CAWSRGYEQYF. Together with reference TRBV30 and TRBJ2-7, the CDR3 gives the full variable domain: SQTIHQWPATLVQPVGSPLSLECTVEGTSNPNLYWYRQAAGRGLQLLFYSVGIGQISSEVPQNLSASRPQDRQFILSSKKLLLSDSGFYLCAWSRGYEQYFGPGTRLTVT.

The chain links TRBV7-2 to TRBJ1-5, with no clear D. Germline CDR1 and CDR2: SGHTA and FQGNSA. The germline V and J ends were trimmed by 3 bases and 11 bases, with 17 bases remaining between them. This CDR3 region has 14 residues. This chain's CDR3 is CASSFSEGPRTQHF. The CDR3 coding sequence is TGTGCCAGCAGCTTCTCGGAGGGCCCCCGAACCCAGCATTTT.

J is TRBJ1-5 and V is TRBV19; D might be TRBD1 (6 bases). The V end lost 9 bases, the J end lost 0 bases, and 15 bases lay between the germline ends. CDR3 length: 15 residues. Germline CDR1 is LNHDA and CDR2 is SQIVND (reference sequence). This CDR3 is CASQVGQFSNQPQHF. CDR3 nucleotides: TGTGCCAGCCAAGTCGGACAGTTTAGCAATCAGCCCCAGCATTTT.